This T cell receptor beta chain was captured by sequencing in a study of response to subunit inactivated influenza vaccine. Germline CDR1 LGHDT, CDR2 YNNKEL (reference sequence). Between the trimmed V and J ends, which lost 7 bases and 3 bases, there was a span of 15 bases. CDR3 length equals 15 residues. As regards this clonotype: Its antigen is as yet unknown.

Study-wide findings and caveats: The authors suggested that few new T cells are recruited per seasonal influenza vaccination.

MiXCR was run by TCRdb on the RT-PCR reads, yielding one entry per CDR3 protein. In the table there are 550,000 to 650,000 distinct CDR3 sequences, about an eighth of which are singletons. The clonotype was recovered from a man aged 45-65 years who received an inactivated influenza vaccine. This sample comprised PBMCs from blood, obtained on the day of vaccination. The chain is built from TRBV3-1 and TRBJ2-2; tentatively, D is TRBD2 (6 bases). The CDR3, as DNA: TGTGCCAGCACCCAGGCGGGGACGGACACCGGGGAGCTGTTTTTT. Its translation: CASTQAGTDTGELFF.